This section outlines one TCR beta chain sequence together with its context. This specimen belongs to a study of cytomegalovirus exposure and HLA in healthy donors. CDR1 and CDR2 (germline): SGHRS, YFSETQ. The ends were cut back, 4 bases at V and 2 bases at J, with 18 bases in the middle. The CDR3 covers 16 residues. The PCR ran on 60 Vbeta and 13 Jbeta primers. Some clones are missing from TCRdb's copy, which holds only in-frame ones; the method was immunoSEQ multiplex PCR. The repertoire holds fewer than 200,000 clones, with 80% as singletons. This receptor was obtained from a boy between 10 and 17 years old in good health and CMV-seronegative. The V gene is TRBV5-1, the J gene TRBJ2-5; maybe TRBD2 (5 bases). The specimen sequenced was PBMCs. CDR3 nucleotide sequence: TGCGCCAGCAGCCCCCGGTCGGGGAGTAGGCAAGAGACCCAGTACTTC. Its translation is CASSPRSGSRQETQYF.